What follows describes a single T cell receptor beta chain. This clone's antigen is unknown. No clone much larger than this one lies a single base away; base qualities are absent. The donors were a few dozen Caucasian individuals from Russia, aged 6 to 90 years, who were systemically healthy. Approximately 9.7 milliliters of peripheral blood were drawn from each donor into EDTA-treated Vacutainer tubes. Ficoll-Paque density-gradient centrifugation was used to isolate PBMCs, with at least 6.5 million obtained per sample. Total RNA, at least 6 micrograms per sample, was extracted from PBMCs with Trizol reagent. For every donor, flow cytometry on a PBMC aliquot measured the percentage of naive CD45RAhigh/CD27high T cells. This entry belongs to a study of blood T cells in healthy people across ages (dated by TCRdb to the mid-2010s). About the full investigation: In model experiments, roughly one uniquely barcoded TCR beta cDNA molecule per two T cells was captured by template switching. The study measured age-related changes in TCR beta repertoire diversity using deep sequencing normalized with unique cDNA molecular identifiers. The donors were divided into four age groups: young (average roughly 17 years), middle-aged (roughly 42), aged (roughly 60) and long-lived (roughly 82). To avoid experimental bias, donors of different ages were spread randomly across the sequencing lanes. Using the same blood draw, the study looked at two additional independent replicas of 1 million unique cDNA reads for two donors, one aged 18 to 30 and the other aged 80 or older.

Libraries were constructed by 5' RACE. The sequencer was an Illumina HiSeq 2500. A second PCR of roughly 6 to 11 cycles was performed with a sample-barcoded 5' primer and a J-beta primer mix. A template-switch 5' adaptor carrying 12 random nucleotides introduced a unique molecular identifier onto each TCR beta cDNA molecule. At least 2.5 million CDR3-containing paired-end reads were obtained from each sample. First-strand cDNA synthesis was performed from all RNA using the Mint cDNA synthesis kit, with priming by a TRBC-specific oligonucleotide. Following uracil-DNA glycosylase treatment, all cDNA underwent a first 18-cycle PCR with the universal primers M1SS and BC2_uni_R. Processing in the source paper ran as follows. For normalization, 1 million high-quality reads, each with a distinct molecular identifier, were randomly selected from each sample. Instead of being binned into consensus sequences, reads that shared molecular identifiers were thrown out. CDR3 identification, clonotype clustering and error correction used MiTCR with a Q25 quality threshold and the strictest error-elimination algorithm. A nonparametric unseen species model with Euler transformation was used to estimate a lower bound on total TCR beta diversity. TCRdb took the public reads, trimmed them with fastp at Q25, ran MiXCR for clone calling and kept in-frame beta chains. Rows with a matching CDR3 protein are joined into one entry that keeps the most common DNA and genes. TCRdb's processing, not the authors' own work, is the source of the V and J calls. Within this sample are about a million distinct CDR3 sequences, with about 44% of them counted one time only. Around an eighth of the sample is in the top ten clones.

The paper as a whole reports these results and caveats: Estimates of total diversity based on one million sequenced T cells were regarded as lower bounds and as underestimates. Compared with the aged group, more naive CD4+ T cells, fewer expanded clones and increased TCR diversity were shown by the long-lived group, suggesting age selection. Because the CMV infection status of the donors was unknown, age-related changes in expanded clonotypes may potentially have been confounded. Observed TCR beta diversity per million T cells fell roughly linearly with age, and a significant reduction was already apparent by age roughly 41. Conclusive comparison of naive and antigen-experienced compartments was prevented by the profiling of bulk unsorted PBMCs. There was a strong correlation between observed TCR beta diversity and the percentage of naive T cells measured by flow cytometry.

As encoded in the germline V gene, CDR1 is SQVTM while CDR2 is ANQGSEA. The cysteine opens and the phenylalanine closes a CDR3 of 13 amino acids. Of all the DNA, just the CDR3 is kept, 39 bases in frame from base 1. The TCR originated in a man aged 25-45 years in good health. Here the chain combines TRBV29-1 and TRBJ2-7; the D region possibly corresponds to TRBD1 (5 bases align). The end of the DNA is better explained by TRBJ2-4, so the J call may be wrong. Input material: blood. The CDR3 reads CSVEAGWRNIQYF. Read as DNA, the sequence is TGCAGCGTTGAAGCAGGGTGGAGAAACATTCAGTACTTC.